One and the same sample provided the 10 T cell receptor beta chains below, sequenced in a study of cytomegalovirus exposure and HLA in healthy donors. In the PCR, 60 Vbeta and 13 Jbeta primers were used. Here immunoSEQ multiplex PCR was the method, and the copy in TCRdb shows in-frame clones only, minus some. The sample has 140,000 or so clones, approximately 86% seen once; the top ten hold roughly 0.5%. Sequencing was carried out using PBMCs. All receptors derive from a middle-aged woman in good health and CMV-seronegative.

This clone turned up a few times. This chain's CDR3 is CASSLSGTYEQYF. For the CDR3, the DNA is TGTGCCAGCAGCTTATCGGGAACCTACGAGCAGTACTTC. J is TRBJ2-7 and V is TRBV7-6; TRBD2 is a possible D gene (5 bases). CDR3 size: 13 residues. Trimming removed 2 bases at V and 2 bases at J, with 7 bases between. Germline V gene sequence: CDR1 SGHVS, CDR2 FNYEAQ.

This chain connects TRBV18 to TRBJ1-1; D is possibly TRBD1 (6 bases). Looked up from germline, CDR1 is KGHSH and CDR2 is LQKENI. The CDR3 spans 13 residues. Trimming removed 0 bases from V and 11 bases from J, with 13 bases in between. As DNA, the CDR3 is TGTGCCAGCTCACCACCAGGGGGAATGGGGGCTTTCTTT. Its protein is CASSPPGGMGAFF.

CDR3 loop: CASSPRTQQPQHF. The CDR3 DNA reads as TGTGCCAGCAGCCCCCGGACTCAGCAGCCCCAGCATTTT. The V and J genes are TRBV7-2 and TRBJ1-5; D gene ambiguous. CDR3 length: 13 residues. The V end was cut by 5 bases, the J end by 7 bases, with 12 bases between. CDR1 is SGHTA, CDR2 FQGNSA, per germline.

The CDR3 region is CAGAFSGANVLTF. The CDR3, as DNA: TGTGCCGGGGCCTTCTCTGGGGCCAACGTCCTGACTTTC. The chain recombines TRBV19 with TRBJ2-6, with D possibly matching TRBD1 (5 bases). The V gene lost 11 bases and the J gene lost 0 bases, with 8 bases spanning the gap. The germline V gene has CDR1 LNHDA and CDR2 SQIVND (reference sequence). The CDR3 sequence is 13 residues long.

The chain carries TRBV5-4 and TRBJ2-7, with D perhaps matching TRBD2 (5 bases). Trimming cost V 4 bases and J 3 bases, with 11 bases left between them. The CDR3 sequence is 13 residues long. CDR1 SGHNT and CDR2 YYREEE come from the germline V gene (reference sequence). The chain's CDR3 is CASSLRANYEQYF. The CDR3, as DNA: TGTGCCAGCAGCCTGAGGGCGAACTACGAGCAGTACTTC.

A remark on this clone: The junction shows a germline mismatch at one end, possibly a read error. Written as DNA, the CDR3 is TGTTCCAGCAGCTTTATTTCGGACGAGCAGTACTTC. Translation: CSSSFISDEQYF. This rearrangement joins TRBV7-9 to TRBJ2-7; no clear D. This CDR3 has 12 amino acids. CDR1 and CDR2 (germline): SEHNR, FQNEAQ (reference sequence).

CDR3 sequence: CASSFTGTSGSGEQYF. The CDR3 DNA follows: TGTGCCAGCAGCTTCACCGGGACTAGCGGGAGTGGCGAGCAGTACTTC. The V call is TRBV7-3, the J call TRBJ2-7; 14 nucleotides line up with TRBD2. The CDR3 is 16 residues long. Germline-derived CDR1 and CDR2 are SGHTA and FQGTGA. The V and J ends lost 3 bases and 6 bases, in that order; junction bases with no gene match: 7. Combining the CDR3 with reference TRBV7-3 and TRBJ2-7 gives the whole variable domain GAGVSQTPSNKVTEKGKYVELRCDPISGHTALYWYRQSLGQGPEFLIYFQGTGAADDSGLPNDRFFAVRPEGSVSTLKIQRTERGDSAVYLCASSFTGTSGSGEQYFGPGTRLTVT.

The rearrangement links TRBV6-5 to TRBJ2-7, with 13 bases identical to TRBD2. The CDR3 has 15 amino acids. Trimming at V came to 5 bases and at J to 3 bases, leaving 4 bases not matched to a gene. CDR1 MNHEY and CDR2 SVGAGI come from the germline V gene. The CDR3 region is CASSRLAGGDYEQYF. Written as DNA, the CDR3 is TGTGCCAGCAGTCGACTAGCGGGAGGAGACTACGAGCAGTACTTC.

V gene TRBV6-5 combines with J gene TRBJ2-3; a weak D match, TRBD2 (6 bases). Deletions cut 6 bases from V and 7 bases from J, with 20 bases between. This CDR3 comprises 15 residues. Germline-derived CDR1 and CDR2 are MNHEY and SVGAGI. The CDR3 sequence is CASSAGYGEANTQYF. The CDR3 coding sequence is TGTGCCAGCAGCGCAGGGTATGGGGAGGCTAATACGCAGTATTTT.

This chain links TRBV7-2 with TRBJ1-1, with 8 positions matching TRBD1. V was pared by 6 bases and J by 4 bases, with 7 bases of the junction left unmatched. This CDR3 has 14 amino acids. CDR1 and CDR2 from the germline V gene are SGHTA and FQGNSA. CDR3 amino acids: CASRPGQAATEAFF. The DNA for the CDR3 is TGTGCCAGCAGGCCGGGACAGGCCGCCACTGAAGCTTTCTTT.